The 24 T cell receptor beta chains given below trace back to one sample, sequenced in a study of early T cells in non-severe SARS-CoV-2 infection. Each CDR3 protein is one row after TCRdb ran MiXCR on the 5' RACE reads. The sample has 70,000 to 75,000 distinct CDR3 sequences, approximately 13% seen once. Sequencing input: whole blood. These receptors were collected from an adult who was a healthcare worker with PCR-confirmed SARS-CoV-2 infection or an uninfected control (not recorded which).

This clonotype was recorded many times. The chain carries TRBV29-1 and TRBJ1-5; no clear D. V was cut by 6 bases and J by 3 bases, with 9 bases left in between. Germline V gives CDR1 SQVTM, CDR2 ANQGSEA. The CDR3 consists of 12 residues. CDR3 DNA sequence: TGCAGCGTGAGAGATTCCAATCAGCCCCAGCATTTT. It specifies CSVRDSNQPQHF.

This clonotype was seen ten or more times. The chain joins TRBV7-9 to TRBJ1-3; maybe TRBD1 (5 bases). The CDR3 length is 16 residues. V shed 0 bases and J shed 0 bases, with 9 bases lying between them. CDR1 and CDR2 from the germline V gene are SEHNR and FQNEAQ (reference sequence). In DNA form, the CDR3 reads TGTGCCAGCAGCTTAGCGGGGACGTACTCTGGAAACACCATATATTTT. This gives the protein CASSLAGTYSGNTIYF.

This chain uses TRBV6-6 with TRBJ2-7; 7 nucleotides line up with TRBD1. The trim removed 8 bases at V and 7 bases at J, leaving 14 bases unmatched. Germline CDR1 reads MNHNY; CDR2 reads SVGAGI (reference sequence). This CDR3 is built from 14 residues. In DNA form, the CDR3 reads TGTGCCAGCCGAGGGCAGGGACAGACCTTGGAGCAGTACTTC. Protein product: CASRGQGQTLEQYF.

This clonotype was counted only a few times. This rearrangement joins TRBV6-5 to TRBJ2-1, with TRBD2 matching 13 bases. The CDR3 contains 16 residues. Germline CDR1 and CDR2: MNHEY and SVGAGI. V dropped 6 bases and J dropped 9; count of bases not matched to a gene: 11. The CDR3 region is CASSHLTSGGAGEQFF. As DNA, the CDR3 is TGTGCCAGCAGCCACTTAACTAGCGGGGGGGCAGGTGAGCAGTTCTTC.

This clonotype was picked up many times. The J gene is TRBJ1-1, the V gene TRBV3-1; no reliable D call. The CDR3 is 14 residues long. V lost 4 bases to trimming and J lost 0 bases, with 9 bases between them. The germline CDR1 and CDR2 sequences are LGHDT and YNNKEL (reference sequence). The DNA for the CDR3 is TGTGCCAGCAGCCCCGCCTCAATGAACACTGAAGCTTTCTTT. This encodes CASSPASMNTEAFF.

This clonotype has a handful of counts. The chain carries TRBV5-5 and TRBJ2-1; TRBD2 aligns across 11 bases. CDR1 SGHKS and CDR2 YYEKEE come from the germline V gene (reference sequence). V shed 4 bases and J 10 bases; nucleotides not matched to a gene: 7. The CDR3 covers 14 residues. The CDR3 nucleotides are TGTGCCAGCAGCAGTCCGGGACTAGCGGTAGAGCAGTTCTTC. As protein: CASSSPGLAVEQFF.

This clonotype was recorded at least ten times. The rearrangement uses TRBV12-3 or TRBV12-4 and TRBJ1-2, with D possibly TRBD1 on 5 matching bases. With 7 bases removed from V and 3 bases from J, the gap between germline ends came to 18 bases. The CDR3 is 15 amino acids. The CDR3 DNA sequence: TGTGCCAGCACCCGCCGCTGGACACCGGACTATGGCTACACCTTC. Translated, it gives CASTRRWTPDYGYTF.

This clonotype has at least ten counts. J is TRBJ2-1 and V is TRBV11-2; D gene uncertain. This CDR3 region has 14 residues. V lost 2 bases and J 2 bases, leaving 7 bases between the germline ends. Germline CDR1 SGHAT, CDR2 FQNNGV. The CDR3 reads CASSLLVAYNEQFF. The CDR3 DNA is TGTGCCAGCAGCTTACTCGTGGCCTACAATGAGCAGTTCTTC.

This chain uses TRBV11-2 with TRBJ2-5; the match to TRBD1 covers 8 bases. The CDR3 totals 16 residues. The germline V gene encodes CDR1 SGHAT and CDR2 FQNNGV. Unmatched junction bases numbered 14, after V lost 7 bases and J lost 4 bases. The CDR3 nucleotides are TGTGCCAGCACCGTCCCCCAGGGGGCAGGTGGAGAGACCCAGTACTTC. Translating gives CASTVPQGAGGETQYF.

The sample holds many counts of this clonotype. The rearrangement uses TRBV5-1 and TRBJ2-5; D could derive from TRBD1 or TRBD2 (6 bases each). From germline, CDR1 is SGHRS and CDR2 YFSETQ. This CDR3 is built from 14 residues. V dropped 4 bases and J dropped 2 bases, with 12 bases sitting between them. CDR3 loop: CASSEGGGQETQYF. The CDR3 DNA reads TGCGCCAGCAGCGAAGGGGGAGGTCAAGAGACCCAGTACTTC.

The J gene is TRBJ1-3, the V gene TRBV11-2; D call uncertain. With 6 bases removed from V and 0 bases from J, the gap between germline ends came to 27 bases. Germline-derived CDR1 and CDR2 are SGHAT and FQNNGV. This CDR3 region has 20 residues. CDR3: CASREERAVQRLYSGNTIYF. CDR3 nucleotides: TGTGCCAGCAGGGAAGAGCGGGCAGTCCAAAGGCTCTACTCTGGAAACACCATATATTTT.

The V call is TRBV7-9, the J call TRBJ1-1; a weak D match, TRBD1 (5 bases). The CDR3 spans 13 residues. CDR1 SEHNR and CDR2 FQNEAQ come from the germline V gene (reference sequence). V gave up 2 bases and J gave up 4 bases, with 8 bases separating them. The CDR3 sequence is CASSLSGGTEAFF. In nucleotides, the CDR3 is TGTGCCAGCAGCTTATCGGGGGGCACTGAAGCTTTCTTT.

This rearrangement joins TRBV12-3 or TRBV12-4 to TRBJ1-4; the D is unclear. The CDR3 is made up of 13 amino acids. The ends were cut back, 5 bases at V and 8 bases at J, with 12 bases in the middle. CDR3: CASSPGVREKLFF. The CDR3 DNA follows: TGTGCCAGCAGTCCAGGAGTACGGGAAAAACTGTTTTTT.

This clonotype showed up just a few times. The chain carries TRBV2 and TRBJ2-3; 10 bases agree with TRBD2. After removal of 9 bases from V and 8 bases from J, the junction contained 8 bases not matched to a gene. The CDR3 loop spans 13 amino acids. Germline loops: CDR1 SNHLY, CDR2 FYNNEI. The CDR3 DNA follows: TGTGCCAGTAGCGGGGGGCCCCCAGGTACGCAGTATTTT. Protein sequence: CASSGGPPGTQYF.

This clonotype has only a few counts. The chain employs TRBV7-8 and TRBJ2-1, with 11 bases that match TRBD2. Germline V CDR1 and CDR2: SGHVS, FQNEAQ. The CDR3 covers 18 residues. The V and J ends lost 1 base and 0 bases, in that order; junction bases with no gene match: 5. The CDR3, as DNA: TGTGCCAGCAGCTTAGTAGCGGGGGGGACCTCCTCCTACAATGAGCAGTTCTTC. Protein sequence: CASSLVAGGTSSYNEQFF.

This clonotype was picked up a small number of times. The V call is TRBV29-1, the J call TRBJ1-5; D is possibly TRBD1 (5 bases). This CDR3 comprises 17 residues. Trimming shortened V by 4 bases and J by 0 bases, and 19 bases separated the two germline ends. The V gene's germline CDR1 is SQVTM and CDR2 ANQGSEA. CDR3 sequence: CSVVGEPGRSSNQPQHF. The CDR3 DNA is TGCAGCGTTGTAGGGGAGCCGGGACGGAGTAGCAATCAGCCCCAGCATTTT. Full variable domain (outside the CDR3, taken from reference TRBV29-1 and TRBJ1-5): SAVISQKPSRDICQRGTSLTIQCQVDSQVTMMFWYRQQPGQSLTLIATANQGSEATYESGFVIDKFPISRPNLTFSTLTVSNMSPEDSSIYLCSVVGEPGRSSNQPQHFGDGTRLSIL.

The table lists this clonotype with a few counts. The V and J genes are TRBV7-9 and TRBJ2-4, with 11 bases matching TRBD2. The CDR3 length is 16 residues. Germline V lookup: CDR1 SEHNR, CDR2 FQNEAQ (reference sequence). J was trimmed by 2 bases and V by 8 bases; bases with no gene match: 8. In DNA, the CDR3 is TGTGCCAGCGGTAGCGGGGGGGCCGTTTCCAAAAACATTCAGTACTTC. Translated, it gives CASGSGGAVSKNIQYF.

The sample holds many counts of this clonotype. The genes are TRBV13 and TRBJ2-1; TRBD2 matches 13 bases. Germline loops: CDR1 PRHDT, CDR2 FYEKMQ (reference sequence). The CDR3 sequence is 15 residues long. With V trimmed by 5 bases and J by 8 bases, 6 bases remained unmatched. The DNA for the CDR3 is TGTGCCAGCAGCAAACTAGCGGGGGGGCTCGATGAGCAGTTCTTC. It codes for CASSKLAGGLDEQFF.

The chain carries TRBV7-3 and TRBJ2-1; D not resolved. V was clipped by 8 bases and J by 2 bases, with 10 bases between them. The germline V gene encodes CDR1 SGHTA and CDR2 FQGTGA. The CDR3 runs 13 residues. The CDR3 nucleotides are TGTGCCAGCTCGGACGGAGCCTACAATGAGCAGTTCTTC. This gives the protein CASSDGAYNEQFF. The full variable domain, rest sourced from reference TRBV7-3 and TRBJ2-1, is GAGVSQTPSNKVTEKGKYVELRCDPISGHTALYWYRQSLGQGPEFLIYFQGTGAADDSGLPNDRFFAVRPEGSVSTLKIQRTERGDSAVYLCASSDGAYNEQFFGPGTRLTVL.

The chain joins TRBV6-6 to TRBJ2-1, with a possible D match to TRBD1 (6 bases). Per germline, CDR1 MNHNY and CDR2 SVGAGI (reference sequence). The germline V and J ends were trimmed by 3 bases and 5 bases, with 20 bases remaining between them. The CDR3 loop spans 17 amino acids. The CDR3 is CASSYLAPGESHNEQFF. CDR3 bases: TGTGCCAGCAGTTATCTCGCCCCAGGGGAATCACACAATGAGCAGTTCTTC.

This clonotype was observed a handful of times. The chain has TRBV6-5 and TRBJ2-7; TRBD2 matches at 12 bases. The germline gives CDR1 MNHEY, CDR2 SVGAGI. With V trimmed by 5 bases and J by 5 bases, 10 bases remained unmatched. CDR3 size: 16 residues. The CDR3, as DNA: TGTGCCAGCAGTAGGGGCCGGACTAGCGGGGCCCACGAGCAGTACTTC. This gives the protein CASSRGRTSGAHEQYF.

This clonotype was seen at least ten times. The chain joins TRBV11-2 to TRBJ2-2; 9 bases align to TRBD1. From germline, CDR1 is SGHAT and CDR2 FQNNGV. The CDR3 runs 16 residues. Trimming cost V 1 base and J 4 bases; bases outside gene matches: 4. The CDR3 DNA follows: TGTGCCAGCAGCTTAGCGAGGACAGGGGCCACCGGGGAGCTGTTTTTT. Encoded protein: CASSLARTGATGELFF.

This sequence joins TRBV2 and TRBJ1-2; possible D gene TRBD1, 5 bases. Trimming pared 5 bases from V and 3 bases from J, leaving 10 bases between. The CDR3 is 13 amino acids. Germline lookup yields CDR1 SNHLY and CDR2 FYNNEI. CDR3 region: CASSKGRDYGYTF. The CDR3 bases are TGTGCCAGCAGTAAGGGGCGGGACTATGGCTACACCTTC.

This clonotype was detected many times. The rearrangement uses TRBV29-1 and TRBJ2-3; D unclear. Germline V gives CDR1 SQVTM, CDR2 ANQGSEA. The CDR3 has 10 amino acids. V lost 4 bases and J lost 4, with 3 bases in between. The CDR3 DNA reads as TGCAGCGTTGGCTCAGATACGCAGTATTTT. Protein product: CSVGSDTQYF.